These 28 T cell receptor beta chains came from one sample sequenced in a study of blood T cell repertoires in COVID-19. Generated by immunoSEQ multiplex PCR, the TCRdb table keeps only in-frame clones and is missing some. The sample has under 200,000 clones, 65% to 90% seen once. Sequenced: peripheral blood. These receptors all stem from a man in his sixties with acute or convalescent COVID-19.

The chain uses TRBV5-5 and TRBJ1-5, with D tentatively TRBD1 (6 bases). Trimming took 4 bases from V and 3 from J, leaving 8 bases between them. The CDR3 covers 13 residues. The germline gives CDR1 SGHKS, CDR2 YYEKEE (reference sequence). CDR3 nucleotides: TGTGCCAGCAGCCGGACAGACAATCAGCCCCAGCATTTT. This encodes CASSRTDNQPQHF.

Details on this clone: One junction end does not reproduce the germline sequence, and a read error may be involved. The chain is built from TRBV28 and TRBJ2-5; perhaps TRBD2 as D (5 bases). Germline V gives CDR1 MDHEN, CDR2 SYDVKM. The CDR3 length is 12 residues. The CDR3 loop is CVSIGNTETQYF. CDR3 DNA sequence: TGTGTCAGCATCGGGAATACAGAGACCCAGTACTTC.

The chain employs TRBV10-3 and TRBJ2-5; 7 positions agree with TRBD2. CDR1 and CDR2 (germline): ENHRY, SYGVKD. The CDR3 is 15 residues long. V lost 4 bases, J lost 1 base, and 6 bases stayed unmatched. The chain's CDR3 is CAISVGGRSQETQYF. The CDR3 DNA sequence: TGTGCCATCAGTGTTGGCGGGAGAAGCCAAGAGACCCAGTACTTC.

This clone was picked up one time. V is TRBV12-5 and J is TRBJ2-2, with 10 bases matching TRBD1. Germline CDR1 LGHNT, CDR2 FRNRAP. The CDR3 is 14 residues long. The J segment lost 7 bases and the V segment lost 4 bases, leaving 3 bases of the junction unmatched. CDR3 DNA: TGTGCTAGTGGTTCGGGACAGGGGAACGGGGAGCTGTTTTTT. It codes for CASGSGQGNGELFF.

The chain carries TRBV19 and TRBJ1-1; 7 nucleotides line up with TRBD1. Germline-derived CDR1 and CDR2 are LNHDA and SQIVND (reference sequence). The V segment lost 3 bases and the J segment 4 bases; nucleotides outside the gene matches: 8. CDR3 length equals 15 residues. In nucleotides, the CDR3 is TGTGCCAGTAGTATTGAGAGGGGGCAAGGCACTGAAGCTTTCTTT. Translated, it gives CASSIERGQGTEAFF.

The chain couples TRBV18 to TRBJ1-4; 8 bases line up with TRBD1. Looked up from germline, CDR1 is KGHSH and CDR2 is LQKENI. The CDR3 is 14 amino acids. V was clipped by 6 bases and J by 8 bases; unmatched bases: 8. CDR3 DNA sequence: TGTGCCAGCTCCCCCGGGACAGGAGAAGAAAAACTGTTTTTT. This encodes CASSPGTGEEKLFF.

This clone was counted a single time. The J gene is TRBJ1-1, the V gene TRBV3-1 (or the pseudogene TRBV3-2), with 8 bases matching TRBD1. V was pared by 6 bases and J by 1 base, with 1 base of the junction left unmatched. Germline assignment: CDR1 LGHDT and CDR2 YNNKEL (reference sequence). This CDR3 spans 13 amino acids. The CDR3 region is CASRTGANTEAFF. The CDR3 DNA follows: TGTGCCAGCAGGACAGGGGCGAACACTGAAGCTTTCTTT.

V usage is TRBV11-2 and J usage is TRBJ2-1, with a weak D call TRBD2 (6 bases). This CDR3 has 13 residues. Germline CDR1 is SGHAT and CDR2 is FQNNGV. With 2 bases removed from V and 11 bases from J, the gap between germline ends came to 13 bases. The CDR3 is CASSLSVAEKQFF. The CDR3, as DNA: TGTGCCAGCAGCTTATCAGTAGCGGAAAAGCAGTTCTTC. Supplemented by reference TRBV11-2 and TRBJ2-1, the full variable domain reads EAGVAQSPRYKIIEKRQSVAFWCNPISGHATLYWYQQILGQGPKLLIQFQNNGVVDDSQLPKDRFSAERLKGVDSTLKIQPAKLEDSAVYLCASSLSVAEKQFFGPGTRLTVL.

This chain links TRBV7-9 with TRBJ2-7; TRBD2 matches 9 bases. This CDR3 region has 15 residues. Germline assignment: CDR1 SEHNR and CDR2 FQNEAQ (reference sequence). Trimming at V came to 5 bases and at J to 2 bases, leaving 7 bases not matched to a gene. Here the CDR3 reads CASSPSTSGAYEQYF. The DNA for the CDR3 is TGTGCCAGCAGCCCGTCGACTAGCGGCGCCTACGAGCAGTACTTC.

V is TRBV28 and J is TRBJ1-1; D gene uncertain. Trimming left V 2 bases short and J 7 bases short, with 8 bases between. There are 12 residues in the CDR3. CDR1 and CDR2 (germline): MDHEN, SYDVKM. CDR3 region: CASSLGVNEAFF. In nucleotides, the CDR3 is TGTGCCAGCAGTTTAGGAGTTAATGAAGCTTTCTTT.

The chain carries TRBV2 and TRBJ2-2, with D maybe TRBD2 (5 bases). CDR1 SNHLY and CDR2 FYNNEI come from the germline V gene. V lost 3 bases and J lost 7, with 18 bases in between. The CDR3 length is 16 residues. The CDR3 DNA follows: TGTGCCAGCAGTGACCTTAGGACTTTCCGGGGCGGGGAGCTGTTTTTT. Translating it yields CASSDLRTFRGGELFF.

This chain joins TRBV9 and TRBJ2-1; 9 nucleotides match TRBD2. The germline V gene encodes CDR1 SGDLS and CDR2 YYNGEE. The CDR3 sequence is 15 residues long. J was trimmed by 6 bases and V by 4 bases; bases with no gene match: 8. This chain's CDR3 is CASSRGLAFFNEQFF. Here the CDR3 DNA reads TGTGCCAGCAGCAGAGGACTAGCGTTTTTCAATGAGCAGTTCTTC.

The rearrangement links TRBV6-1 to TRBJ1-1; maybe TRBD1 (5 bases). V lost 3 bases and J lost 0, with 17 bases in between. Looked up from germline, CDR1 is MNHNS and CDR2 is SASEGT. The length of the CDR3 is 17 residues. CDR3 protein: CASSDGGRTNMNTEAFF. DNA for the CDR3: TGTGCCAGCAGTGACGGTGGCAGGACAAACATGAACACTGAAGCTTTCTTT.

This clone was seen only once. V is TRBV5-1 and J is TRBJ1-2; D is undetermined. The V and J ends lost 0 bases and 4 bases respectively, with 13 bases between them. The CDR3 spans 15 residues. Germline CDR1 reads SGHRS; CDR2 reads YFSETQ. CDR3 sequence reads: CASSLEAARGYGYTF. Here the CDR3 DNA reads TGCGCCAGCAGCTTGGAAGCAGCCCGGGGCTATGGCTACACCTTC.

The V and J genes are TRBV10-3 and TRBJ2-2, with TRBD2 as a possible D gene (7 bases). V lost 4 bases to trimming and J lost 3 bases, with 18 bases between them. Germline values: CDR1 ENHRY, CDR2 SYGVKD. CDR3 length: 17 residues. The CDR3 reads CAISVKTGGQYTGELFF. The CDR3 region has the DNA TGTGCCATCAGTGTAAAAACGGGAGGACAGTACACCGGGGAGCTGTTTTTT.

This chain joins TRBV28 and TRBJ1-1; D is unclear. Germline V gene data show CDR1 as MDHEN and CDR2 as SYDVKM. The CDR3 spans 16 residues. With 9 bases removed from V and 2 bases from J, the gap between germline ends came to 22 bases. The CDR3 DNA sequence: TGTGCCAGTTGGGGAGAGGGTTATGGGTCAAACACTGAAGCTTTCTTT. The encoded protein is CASWGEGYGSNTEAFF.

In this sample, this clone turned up many times. The chain has TRBV2 and TRBJ2-7, with TRBD2 matching 11 bases. CDR3 length: 15 amino acids. V lost 3 bases and J lost 0; bases outside the gene matches: 1. CDR1 is SNHLY and CDR2 is FYNNEI in the germline V gene. DNA of the CDR3: TGTGCCAGCAGTGAGGGACTAGCGGTCTCCTACGAGCAGTACTTC. Encoded protein: CASSEGLAVSYEQYF. The complete variable domain, with remaining parts taken from reference TRBV2 and TRBJ2-7, reads EPEVTQTPSHQVTQMGQEVILRCVPISNHLYFYWYRQILGQKVEFLVSFYNNEISEKSEIFDDQFSVERPDGSNFTLKIRSTKLEDSAMYFCASSEGLAVSYEQYFGPGTRLTVT.

The chain links TRBV27 to TRBJ1-2; 10 bases map to TRBD1. Germline loops: CDR1 MNHEY, CDR2 SMNVEV (reference sequence). The V segment lost 4 bases and the J segment 4 bases; nucleotides outside the gene matches: 18. This CDR3 spans 19 amino acids. CDR3 nucleotides: TGTGCCAGCAGTTCAAGGATGACAGGGGGCGGTTTACGTCCCTATGGCTACACCTTC. It specifies CASSSRMTGGGLRPYGYTF.

The chain recombines TRBV6-5 with TRBJ2-5, with 7 nucleotides matching TRBD1. Trimming removed 5 bases from V and 5 bases from J; junction bases left unmatched: 11. The CDR3 is 15 residues long. The germline V gene has CDR1 MNHEY and CDR2 SVGAGI. CDR3 residues: CASSNVQGGLETQYF. DNA for the CDR3: TGTGCCAGCAGTAACGTCCAAGGGGGCTTGGAGACCCAGTACTTC.

The rearrangement uses TRBV29-1 and TRBJ1-6, with D perhaps matching TRBD1 (5 bases). Per germline, CDR1 SQVTM and CDR2 ANQGSEA. V was pared by 8 bases and J by 6 bases, with 14 bases between. The CDR3 length is 13 residues. The CDR3 loop reads CSCIDSLNSPLHF. CDR3 bases: TGCAGCTGTATCGACAGCCTTAATTCACCCCTCCACTTT.

The rearrangement joins TRBV9 to TRBJ2-2; weak D call: TRBD1 (6 bases). Trimming removed 0 bases at V and 2 bases at J, with 11 bases between. This CDR3 is built from 16 residues. Germline loops: CDR1 SGDLS, CDR2 YYNGEE. CDR3 bases: TGTGCCAGCAGCGTAGAAGGACAGAAAAACACCGGGGAGCTGTTTTTT. Residues: CASSVEGQKNTGELFF.

The chain is built from TRBV28 and TRBJ2-3, with 9 bases lining up with TRBD1. This CDR3 has 16 residues. Germline V gene lookup returns CDR1 MDHEN and CDR2 SYDVKM. V shed 0 bases, J shed 2 bases, and the junction held 3 bases outside the gene matches. The CDR3 reads CASSLWTGGDTDTQYF. The CDR3 region has the DNA TGTGCCAGCAGTTTATGGACAGGGGGTGACACAGATACGCAGTATTTT. Based on the CDR3 plus reference TRBV28 and TRBJ2-3, the full variable domain is DVKVTQSSRYLVKRTGEKVFLECVQDMDHENMFWYRQDPGLGLRLIYFSYDVKMKEKGDIPEGYSVSREKKERFSLILESASTNQTSMYLCASSLWTGGDTDTQYFGPGTRLTVL.

The gene calls are TRBV4-2 and TRBJ1-5; 7 nucleotides match TRBD1. The CDR3 has 17 residues. Losses at the gene ends were 0 bases for V and 2 bases for J; bases not matched to a gene: 7. The germline V gene has CDR1 LGHNA and CDR2 YNFKEQ. This chain's CDR3 is CASSQDRAGTGNQPQHF. CDR3 coding DNA: TGTGCCAGCAGCCAAGATCGGGCAGGGACAGGCAATCAGCCCCAGCATTTT.

The J gene is TRBJ2-7, the V gene TRBV5-1, with TRBD1 identical over 9 bases. Germline lookup yields CDR1 SGHRS and CDR2 YFSETQ. The ends lost 4 bases at V and 4 bases at J; junction bases unmatched: 6. The CDR3 is 14 amino acids. The chain's CDR3 is CASSRDRERYEQYF. The CDR3 nucleotides read TGCGCCAGCAGCCGGGACAGGGAGAGATACGAGCAGTACTTC.

The chain has TRBV28 and TRBJ2-6, with a tentative D call TRBD1 (5 bases). The V gene lost 8 bases and the J gene lost 4 bases, with 15 bases spanning the gap. The CDR3 runs 15 residues. The germline CDR1 and CDR2 sequences are MDHEN and SYDVKM. CDR3 DNA: TGTGCCAGCCAAGAAGGGGTATCCGGGGCCAACGTCCTGACTTTC. It encodes CASQEGVSGANVLTF.

This chain joins TRBV9 and TRBJ2-3; 8 nucleotides match TRBD2. The ends lost 3 bases at V and 0 bases at J; junction bases unmatched: 6. This CDR3 is 16 amino acids long. The germline CDR1 and CDR2 sequences are SGDLS and YYNGEE. The CDR3 coding sequence is TGTGCCAGCAGCGAATATAGCGGGGCTAGCACAGATACGCAGTATTTT. This translates into CASSEYSGASTDTQYF.

This chain connects TRBV28 to TRBJ1-1; no clear D. This CDR3 comprises 18 residues. Germline values: CDR1 MDHEN, CDR2 SYDVKM. Trimming left V 4 bases short and J 3 bases short, with 24 bases between. The CDR3 nucleotides are TGTGCCAGCAGTTCCGCAGCTCTTAGCATAAACGGGGACACTGAAGCTTTCTTT. It encodes CASSSAALSINGDTEAFF.

The chain uses TRBV14 and TRBJ2-5; D remains ambiguous. The CDR3 is 13 residues long. Between the trimmed V and J ends, which lost 0 bases and 7 bases, there was a span of 9 bases. Germline CDR1 reads SGHDN; CDR2 reads FVKESK. CDR3 in DNA: TGTGCCAGCAGCCAAGATCTAGATGGGACCCAGTACTTC. Translation: CASSQDLDGTQYF.